The clone carrying this T cell receptor beta chain has just one count. This sample's time point: patch test 1, 2 weeks after DPC sensitization. Noted treatment: therapeutic diphenylcyclopropenone sensitization with weekly scalp DPC. The sample is drawn from a study of human T cells and chemical hapten exposure. TCRdb redid the calling of the RACE reads with MiXCR, one entry per CDR3 protein. The sample includes tens of thousands of distinct CDR3 sequences, around a third seen only once; the top ten take 7.5% to 10%. V dropped 4 bases and J dropped 2 bases, with 15 bases sitting between them. The CDR3 has 15 amino acids. Germline-derived CDR1 and CDR2 are SGHKS and YYEKEE (reference sequence).

The sample was whole blood, taken in connection with sensitization to the hapten diphenylcyclopropenone (DPC). J is TRBJ2-5 and V is TRBV5-5; a weak D match, TRBD1 (6 bases). This TCR was recovered from a man aged 40-49 years with alopecia areata. Some clones in this sample may be carry-over from other donors' samples. DNA for the CDR3: TGTGCCAGCAGCGCTTGGAGAGGACAGCAAGAGACCCAGTACTTC. Translating gives CASSAWRGQQETQYF. Based on the CDR3 plus reference TRBV5-5 and TRBJ2-5, the full variable domain is DAGVTQSPTHLIKTRGQQVTLRCSPISGHKSVSWYQQVLGQGPQFIFQYYEKEERGRGNFPDRFSARQFPNYSSELNVNALLLGDSALYLCASSAWRGQQETQYFGPGTRLLVL.